The 2 T cell receptor beta chains presented below share a single source sample, sequenced in a study of blood T cell repertoires in COVID-19. Method: immunoSEQ multiplex PCR; TCRdb's copy keeps in-frame clones and lacks some. The data show some 70,000 clones, around nine tenths seen once. The sequenced sample was peripheral blood. These receptors were taken from a man aged 40-49 years with COVID-19, enrolled during active disease.

The DNA of the CDR3 is TGTGCCAGCAGTTTGTCCCCGGCCGGGGAGCTGTTTTTT. It encodes CASSLSPAGELFF. V usage is TRBV12-3 or TRBV12-4 and J usage is TRBJ2-2; D is undetermined. The CDR3 sequence is 13 residues long. Trimming cost V 3 bases and J 6 bases, with 8 bases left between them.

This clone is a singleton in its sample. The chain combines TRBV29-1 with TRBJ2-7; 7 positions agree with TRBD2. V gave up 0 bases and J gave up 5 bases; unmatched junction bases: 4. The CDR3 totals 13 residues. Germline V gene sequence: CDR1 SQVTM, CDR2 ANQGSEA. The CDR3 loop is CSVEDGRHNEQYF. DNA of the CDR3: TGCAGCGTTGAAGACGGGAGGCATAACGAGCAGTACTTC.